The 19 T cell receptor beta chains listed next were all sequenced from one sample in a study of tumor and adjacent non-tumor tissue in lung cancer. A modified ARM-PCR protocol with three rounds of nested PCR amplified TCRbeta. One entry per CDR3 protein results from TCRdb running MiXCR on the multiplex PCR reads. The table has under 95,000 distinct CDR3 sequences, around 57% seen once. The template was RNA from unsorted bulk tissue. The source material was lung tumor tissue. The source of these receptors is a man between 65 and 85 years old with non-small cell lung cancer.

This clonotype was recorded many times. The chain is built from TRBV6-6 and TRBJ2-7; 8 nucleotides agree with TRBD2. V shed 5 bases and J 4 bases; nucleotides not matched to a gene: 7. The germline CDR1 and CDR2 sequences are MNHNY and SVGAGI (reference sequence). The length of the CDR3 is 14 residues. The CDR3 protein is CASSQRGRFYEQYF. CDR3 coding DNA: TGTGCCAGCAGTCAGCGGGGGCGGTTTTACGAGCAGTACTTC.

The CDR3 nucleotides are TGCAGTGCTAGAGCAGGGGCCGGGACCAAAAACATTCAGTACTTC. Its protein product is CSARAGAGTKNIQYF. The J gene is TRBJ2-4, the V gene TRBV20-1, with a tentative D call TRBD1 (6 bases). The V end was cut by 1 base, the J end by 2 bases, with 12 bases between. The CDR3 totals 15 residues. Per the germline V gene, CDR1 is DFQATT and CDR2 is SNEGSKA (reference sequence).

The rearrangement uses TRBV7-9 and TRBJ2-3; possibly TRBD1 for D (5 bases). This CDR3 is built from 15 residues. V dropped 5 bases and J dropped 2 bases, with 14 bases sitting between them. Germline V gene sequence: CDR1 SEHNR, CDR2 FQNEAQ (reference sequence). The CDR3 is CASSVGEQITDTQYF. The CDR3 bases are TGTGCCAGCAGCGTAGGGGAACAGATCACAGATACGCAGTATTTT.

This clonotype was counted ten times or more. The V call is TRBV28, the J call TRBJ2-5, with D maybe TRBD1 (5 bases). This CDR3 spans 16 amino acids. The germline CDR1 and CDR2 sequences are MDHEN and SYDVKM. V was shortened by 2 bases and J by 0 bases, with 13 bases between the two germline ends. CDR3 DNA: TGTGCCAGCAGTTTAGGGGCGACAGCGAACCAAGAGACCCAGTACTTC. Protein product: CASSLGATANQETQYF.

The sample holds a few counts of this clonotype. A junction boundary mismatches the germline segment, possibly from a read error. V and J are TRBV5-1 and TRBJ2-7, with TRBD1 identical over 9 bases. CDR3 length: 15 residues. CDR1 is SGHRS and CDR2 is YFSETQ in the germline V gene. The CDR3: CASSLKPGQGHEQCF. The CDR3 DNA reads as TGCGCCAGCAGCTTAAAACCGGGACAGGGCCACGAGCAGTGCTTC.

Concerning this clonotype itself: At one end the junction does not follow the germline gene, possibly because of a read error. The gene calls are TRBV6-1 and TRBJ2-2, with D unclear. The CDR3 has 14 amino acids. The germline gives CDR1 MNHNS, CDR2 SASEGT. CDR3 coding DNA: TGTGCCGGTTACACCGCAGAGAACACTGGGGAGCTGTTTTTT. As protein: CAGYTAENTGELFF.

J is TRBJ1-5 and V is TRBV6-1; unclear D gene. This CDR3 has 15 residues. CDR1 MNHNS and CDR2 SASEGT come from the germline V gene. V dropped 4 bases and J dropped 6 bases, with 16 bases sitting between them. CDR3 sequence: CASSGIRSDAQPQHF. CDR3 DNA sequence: TGTGCCAGCAGTGGGATCAGGAGTGACGCTCAGCCCCAGCATTTT.

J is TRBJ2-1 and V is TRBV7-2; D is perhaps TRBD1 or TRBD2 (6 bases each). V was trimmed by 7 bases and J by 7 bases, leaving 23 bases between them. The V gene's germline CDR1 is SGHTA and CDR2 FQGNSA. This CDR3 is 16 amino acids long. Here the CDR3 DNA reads TGTGCCAGCACCACCGGCAGGGGACGGGGGAGGAATGAGCAGTTCTTC. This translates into CASTTGRGRGRNEQFF.

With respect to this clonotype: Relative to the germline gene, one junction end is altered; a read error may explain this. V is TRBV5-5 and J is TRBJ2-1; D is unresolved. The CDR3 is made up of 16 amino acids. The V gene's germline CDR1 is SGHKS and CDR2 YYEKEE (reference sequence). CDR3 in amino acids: CASGFGPDGAYNEQFF. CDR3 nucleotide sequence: TGTGCCAGCGGCTTTGGTCCGGACGGAGCCTACAATGAGCAGTTCTTC. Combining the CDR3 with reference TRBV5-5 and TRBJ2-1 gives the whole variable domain DAGVTQSPTHLIKTRGQQVTLRCSPISGHKSVSWYQQVLGQGPQFIFQYYEKEERGRGNFPDRFSARQFPNYSSELNVNALLLGDSALYLCASGFGPDGAYNEQFFGPGTRLTVL.

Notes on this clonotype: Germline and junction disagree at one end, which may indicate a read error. As DNA, the CDR3 is TGTGCCAGTAGTTCTGGGACAGACTCCTACGAACAGTACTTC. It encodes CASSSGTDSYEQYF. The rearrangement links TRBV6-5 to TRBJ2-7, with 7 bases fitting TRBD1. The CDR3 loop spans 14 amino acids. The germline CDR1 and CDR2 sequences are MNHEY and SVGAGI.

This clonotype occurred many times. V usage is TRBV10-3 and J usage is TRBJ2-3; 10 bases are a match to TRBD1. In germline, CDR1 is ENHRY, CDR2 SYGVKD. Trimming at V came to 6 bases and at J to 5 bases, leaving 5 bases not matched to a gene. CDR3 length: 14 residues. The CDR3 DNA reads TGTGCCATCAGGTCGGACAGGGGGGGAGATACGCAGTATTTT. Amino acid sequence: CAIRSDRGGDTQYF.

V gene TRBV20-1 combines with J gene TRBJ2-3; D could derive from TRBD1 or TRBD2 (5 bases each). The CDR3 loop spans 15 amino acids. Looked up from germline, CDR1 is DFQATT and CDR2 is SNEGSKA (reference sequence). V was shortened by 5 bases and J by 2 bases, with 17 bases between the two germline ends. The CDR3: CSAARDGSATDTQYF. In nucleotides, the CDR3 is TGCAGTGCTGCCCGGGACGGTTCGGCCACAGATACGCAGTATTTT.

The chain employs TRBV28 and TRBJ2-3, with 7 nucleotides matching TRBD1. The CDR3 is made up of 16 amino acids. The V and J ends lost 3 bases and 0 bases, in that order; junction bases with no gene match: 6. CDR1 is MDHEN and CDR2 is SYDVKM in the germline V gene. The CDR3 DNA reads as TGTGCCAGCAGTTTCGGGACAGTGGCGAGCACAGATACGCAGTATTTT. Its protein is CASSFGTVASTDTQYF.

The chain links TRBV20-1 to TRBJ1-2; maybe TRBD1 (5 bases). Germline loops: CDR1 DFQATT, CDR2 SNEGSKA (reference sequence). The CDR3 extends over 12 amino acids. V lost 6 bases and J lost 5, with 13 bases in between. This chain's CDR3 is CSAYGQTYGYTF. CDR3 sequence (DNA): TGCAGTGCCTATGGACAAACATATGGCTACACCTTC.

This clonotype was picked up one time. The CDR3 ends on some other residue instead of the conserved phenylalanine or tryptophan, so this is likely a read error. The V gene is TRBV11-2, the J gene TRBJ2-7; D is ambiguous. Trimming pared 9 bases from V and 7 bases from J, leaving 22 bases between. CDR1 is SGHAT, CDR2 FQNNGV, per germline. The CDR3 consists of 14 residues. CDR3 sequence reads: CASSPLTVRNEQYI. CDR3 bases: TGTGCCAGTAGCCCCCTCACAGTAAGAAATGAGCAGTACATC.

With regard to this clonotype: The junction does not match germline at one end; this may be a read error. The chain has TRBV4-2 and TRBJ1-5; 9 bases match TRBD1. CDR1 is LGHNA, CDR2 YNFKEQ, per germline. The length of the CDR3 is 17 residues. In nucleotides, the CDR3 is TGTGTCAGCAGCCAAGACAGGGGGAGTCGGACGGACGGACCCCAGCATTTT. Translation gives CVSSQDRGSRTDGPQHF.

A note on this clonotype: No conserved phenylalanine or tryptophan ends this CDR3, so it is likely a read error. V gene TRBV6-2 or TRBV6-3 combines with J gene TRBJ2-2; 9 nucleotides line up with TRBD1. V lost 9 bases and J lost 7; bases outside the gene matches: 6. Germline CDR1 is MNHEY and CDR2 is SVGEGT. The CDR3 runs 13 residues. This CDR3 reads CASKRQGGGELFI. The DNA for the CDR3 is TGTGCCAGTAAACGACAGGGGGGCGGGGAGCTGTTTATT.

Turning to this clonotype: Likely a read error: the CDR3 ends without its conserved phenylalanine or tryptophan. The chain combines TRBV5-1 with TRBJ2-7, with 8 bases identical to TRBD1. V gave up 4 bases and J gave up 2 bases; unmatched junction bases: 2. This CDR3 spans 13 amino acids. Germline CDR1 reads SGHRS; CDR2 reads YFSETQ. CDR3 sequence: CASSKGQAYEQYL. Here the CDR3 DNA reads TGCGCCAGCAGCAAGGGACAGGCCTACGAGCAGTACTTA.

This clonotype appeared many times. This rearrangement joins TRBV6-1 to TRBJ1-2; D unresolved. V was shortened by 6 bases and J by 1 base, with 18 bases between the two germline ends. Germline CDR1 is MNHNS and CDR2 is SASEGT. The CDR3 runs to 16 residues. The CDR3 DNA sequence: TGTGCCAGCAGCGCTAGGAGGGAAGGGTTTAACTATGGCTACACCTTC. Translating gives CASSARREGFNYGYTF.